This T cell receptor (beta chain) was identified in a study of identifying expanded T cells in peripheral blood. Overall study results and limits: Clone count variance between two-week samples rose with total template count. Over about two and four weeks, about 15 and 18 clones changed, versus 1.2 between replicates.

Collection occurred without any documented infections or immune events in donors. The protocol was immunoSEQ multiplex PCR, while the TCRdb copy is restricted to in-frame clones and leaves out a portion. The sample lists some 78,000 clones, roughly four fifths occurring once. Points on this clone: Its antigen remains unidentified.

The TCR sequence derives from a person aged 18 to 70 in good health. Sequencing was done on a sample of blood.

The CDR3 region is CASSSRSGTRSYEQYF. The CDR3 region has the DNA TGTGCCAGCAGTTCCCGAAGCGGTACCCGCTCCTACGAGCAGTACTTC. The chain recombines TRBV28 with TRBJ2-7; D perhaps matches TRBD2 (5 bases). Germline assignment: CDR1 MDHEN and CDR2 SYDVKM. V shed 4 bases and J shed 0 bases, with 16 bases lying between them. This CDR3 has 16 residues.